This record covers a single T cell receptor beta chain. What antigen it recognizes has not been identified. Base qualities are not at hand, and no much larger clone is one base apart. V lost 1 base and J lost 1 base, and the count of bases not matched to a germline gene is 9. The germline V gene sets CDR1 to WSHSY and CDR2 to SAAADI. The CDR3 has 17 amino acids, counting the end cysteine and phenylalanine. The read is trimmed to its CDR3 DNA, 51 bases read in frame from base 1. One collaborating source in Seattle enrolled patients during active infection and followed them longitudinally through the course of disease. Whole blood was collected in K2EDTA tubes by collaborating institutions according to the institutions' own protocols. For TCRbeta analysis, collaborators shipped samples as frozen whole blood, isolated PBMCs, or DNA extracted from either of those sample types. This sample is part of a study of blood T cell repertoires in COVID-19 (dated by TCRdb to 2019 to 2021). For the wider study: Samples from collaborators originated in the United States, Italy and Spain and spanned both the acute and convalescent phases of COVID-19. The material from the prospective study consisted of cDNA or gDNA derived from T cells, B-cell-depleted T cells, or PBMCs. The dataset comprised deeply sampled blood TCRbeta repertoires from subjects exposed to, actively infected with, or recovered from COVID-19. The repertoires were made available in a free public database intended to serve as a resource for research on the immune response to SARS-CoV-2. Samples came from the ongoing ImmuneRACE study (first 160 participants) plus 1,254 subjects from 6 global collaborators. Sample metadata almost always included a de-identified subject ID, COVID-19 status, age in years and sex. HLA class I and class II types, where available, came from metadata supplied by the sample provider rather than from assay-based typing. General conclusions and limits of the study: How much clinical and demographic metadata was included differed by source and by participant, and the metadata was provided uncurated.

TCRbeta CDR3 regions were amplified from genomic DNA by means of the immunoSEQ Assay, a bias-controlled multiplex PCR. From the authors' description of their analysis: Within the assay, amplification of reference gene primers was used to estimate how many nucleated cells each sample contained. Sequence reads were collapsed and filtered to measure the absolute abundance of every unique TCRbeta CDR3 rearrangement. For each sample, productive Simpson clonality was calculated as the square root of Simpson's diversity index across productive rearrangements. TCRdb retrieved this table from immuneACCESS and kept in-frame rearrangements only. Not all clones are present; in checked studies, unresolved V genes account for under half, and no reason is known for the remainder. V and J calls and clone size follow that table, whereas D and trimming were derived from the DNA. Present in this sample are 150,000 to 250,000 clones, approximately 94% of which were seen just once. The ten most abundant clones make up 0.6% to 0.9% of the sample.

Sequencing was carried out using peripheral blood. The chain is encoded by TRBV10-2 joined to TRBJ1-2; 7 junctional bases match TRBD1. The source is a man aged 25-45 years with COVID-19, enrolled during active disease. The CDR3 loop reads CASSEFRTGDINYGYTF. The DNA sequence reads TGCGCCAGCAGTGAGTTTCGGACAGGAGACATTAACTATGGCTACACCTTC.